This passage covers 5 T cell receptor beta chains from one sample sequenced in a study of cytomegalovirus exposure and HLA in healthy donors (dated by TCRdb to 2017 to 2019). Library construction relied on the immunoSEQ multiplex PCR assay. For the multiplex PCR, a mixture combining 60 forward primers for TCR Vbeta segments and 13 reverse primers for TCR Jbeta segments was used. TCRdb stores this immuneACCESS table with in-frame sequences only. Part of the clones is absent; in the studies checked, under half of the shortfall reflects unresolved V genes, and no reason is known for the rest. Here the sample has 150,000 or so clones; 70% to 80% occur a single time. Of the sample, approximately 8% falls within the top ten clones. Sequencing used PBMCs. These receptors came from a man aged 25-45 years in good health and CMV-seropositive.

To note about this clone: Since the CDR3 does not end with the conserved phenylalanine or tryptophan, this likely comes from a read error. This sequence joins TRBV19 and TRBJ2-7; tentatively, D is TRBD2 (5 bases). V lost 7 bases to trimming and J lost 6 bases, with 22 bases between them. Germline V gene lookup returns CDR1 LNHDA and CDR2 SQIVND (reference sequence). The CDR3 is 15 residues long. The CDR3 region is CASTSDKMRGGEQYS. CDR3 DNA sequence: TGTGCCAGTACCTCGGATAAGATGCGAGGAGGCGAGCAGTACTCC.

This sequence joins TRBV7-9 and TRBJ2-7; 11 bases map to TRBD1. The CDR3 runs to 14 residues. The V segment lost 8 bases and the J segment 2 bases; nucleotides outside the gene matches: 5. CDR1 is SEHNR, CDR2 FQNEAQ, per germline (reference sequence). The CDR3 region is CASGRTGGPYEQYF. As DNA, the CDR3 is TGTGCCAGCGGCCGGACAGGGGGCCCCTACGAGCAGTACTTC.

The chain is built from TRBV5-6 and TRBJ2-1; possibly TRBD2 for D (6 bases). Germline loops: CDR1 SGHDT, CDR2 YYEEEE. This CDR3 spans 17 amino acids. Trimming took 4 bases from V and 5 from J, leaving 22 bases between them. The CDR3 reads CASSPLLVGGNNNEQFF. CDR3 sequence (DNA): TGTGCCAGCAGCCCGCTCCTGGTGGGCGGGAACAACAATGAGCAGTTCTTC.

This rearrangement joins TRBV7-2 to TRBJ2-5; TRBD1 agrees at 11 bases. V was pared by 5 bases and J by 5 bases, with 7 bases of the junction left unmatched. CDR1 SGHTA and CDR2 FQGNSA come from the germline V gene. CDR3 size: 15 residues. The CDR3 DNA is TGTGCCAGCAGCCCGGACAGGGGGCTCCGGGAGACCCAGTACTTC. Its protein is CASSPDRGLRETQYF.

The chain recombines TRBV19 with TRBJ2-1; TRBD1 matches 11 bases. This CDR3 has 15 amino acids. Trimming took 5 bases from V and 6 from J; bases not matched to a gene: 6. CDR1 LNHDA and CDR2 SQIVND come from the germline V gene (reference sequence). This CDR3 is CASSPRGQGGNEQFF. CDR3 bases: TGTGCCAGTAGTCCTCGGGGACAGGGGGGCAATGAGCAGTTCTTC. Using reference TRBV19 and TRBJ2-1 for the parts outside the CDR3, the full variable domain is DGGITQSPKYLFRKEGQNVTLSCEQNLNHDAMYWYRQDPGQGLRLIYYSQIVNDFQKGDIAEGYSVSREKKESFPLTVTSAQKNPTAFYLCASSPRGQGGNEQFFGPGTRLTVL.